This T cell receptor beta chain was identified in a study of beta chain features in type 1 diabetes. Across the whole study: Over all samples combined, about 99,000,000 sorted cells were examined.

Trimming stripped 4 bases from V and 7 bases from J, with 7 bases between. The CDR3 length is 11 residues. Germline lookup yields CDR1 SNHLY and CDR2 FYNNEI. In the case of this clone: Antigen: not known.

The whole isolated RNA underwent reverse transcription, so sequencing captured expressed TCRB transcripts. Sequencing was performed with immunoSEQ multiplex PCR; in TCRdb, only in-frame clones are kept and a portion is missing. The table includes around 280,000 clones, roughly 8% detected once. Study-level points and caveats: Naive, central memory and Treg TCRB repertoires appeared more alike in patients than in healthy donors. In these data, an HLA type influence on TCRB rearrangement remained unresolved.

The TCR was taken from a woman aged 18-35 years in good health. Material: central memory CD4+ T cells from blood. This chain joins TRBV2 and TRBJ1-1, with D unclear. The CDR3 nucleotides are TGTGCCAGCAGTGGGGCAGATGAAGCTTTCTTT. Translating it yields CASSGADEAFF.